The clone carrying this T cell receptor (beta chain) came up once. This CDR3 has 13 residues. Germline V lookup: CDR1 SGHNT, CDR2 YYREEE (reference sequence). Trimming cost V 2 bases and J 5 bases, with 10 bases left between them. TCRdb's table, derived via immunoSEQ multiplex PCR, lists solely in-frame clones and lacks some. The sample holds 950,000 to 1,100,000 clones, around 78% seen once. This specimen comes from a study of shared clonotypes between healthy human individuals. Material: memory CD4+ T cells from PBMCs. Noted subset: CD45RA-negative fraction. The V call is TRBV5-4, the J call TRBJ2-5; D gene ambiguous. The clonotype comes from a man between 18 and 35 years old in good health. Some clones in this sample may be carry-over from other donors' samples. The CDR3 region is CASSFQGEETQYF. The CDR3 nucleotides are TGTGCCAGCAGCTTCCAAGGAGAGGAGACCCAGTACTTC.